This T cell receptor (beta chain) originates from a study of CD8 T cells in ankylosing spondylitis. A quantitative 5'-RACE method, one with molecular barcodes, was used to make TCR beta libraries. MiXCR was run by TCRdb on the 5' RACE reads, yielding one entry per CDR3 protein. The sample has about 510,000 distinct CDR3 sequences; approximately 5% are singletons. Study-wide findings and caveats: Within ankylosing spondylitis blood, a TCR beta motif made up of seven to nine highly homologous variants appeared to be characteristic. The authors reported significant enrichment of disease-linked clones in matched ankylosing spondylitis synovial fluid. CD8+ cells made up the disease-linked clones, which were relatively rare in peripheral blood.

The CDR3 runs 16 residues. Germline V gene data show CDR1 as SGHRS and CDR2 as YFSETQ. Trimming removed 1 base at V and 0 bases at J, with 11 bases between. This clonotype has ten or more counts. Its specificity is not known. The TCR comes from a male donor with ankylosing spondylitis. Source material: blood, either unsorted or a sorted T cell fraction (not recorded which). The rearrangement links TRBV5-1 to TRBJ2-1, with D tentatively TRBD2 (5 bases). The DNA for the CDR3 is TGCGCCAGCAGCTTGATAGCGACCGACTCCTACAATGAGCAGTTCTTC. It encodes CASSLIATDSYNEQFF.